A selection of T cell receptor beta chains follows, all from one sample in a study of cytomegalovirus exposure and HLA in healthy donors. Clones were sequenced by immunoSEQ multiplex PCR, and TCRdb holds only the in-frame ones, with some missing. The sample records 150,000 to 200,000 clones, roughly 85% being singletons. The sample taken for sequencing was PBMCs. Every receptor here comes from a woman between 45 and 65 years old in good health and CMV-seronegative. The CDR3 runs from the conserved cysteine through the conserved F or W. The D gene is left open where the match is weak. Part of the rows lack a size; the others show once, few, many or a class for expanded clones.

clone_size d_call j_call v_call cdr3_aa cdr3_nt
NA TRBD2 TRBJ2-1 TRBV9 CASTVQAGEYNEQFF TGTGCCAGCACCGTCCAAGCGGGAGAGTACAATGAGCAGTTCTTC
NA NA TRBJ2-5 TRBV5-1 CASSFRQGKETQYF TGCGCCAGCAGCTTCCGGCAGGGCAAAGAGACCCAGTACTTC
NA NA TRBJ2-1 TRBV14 CASSLKGQAYSYNEQFF TGTGCCAGCAGCCTCAAAGGTCAGGCCTACTCCTACAATGAGCAGTTCTTC
NA TRBD1 TRBJ1-2 TRBV7-6 CASSAGGTYGYTF TGTGCCAGCAGCGCAGGGGGGACCTATGGCTACACCTTC
NA NA TRBJ1-6 TRBV6-5 CASRNREINSPLHF TGTGCCAGCAGAAACAGGGAGATAAATTCACCCCTCCACTTT
NA NA TRBJ2-1 TRBV28 CASSLIQGSLRYNEQFF TGTGCCAGCAGTTTAATTCAGGGGTCTCTAAGGTACAATGAGCAGTTCTTC
NA TRBD1 TRBJ1-3 TRBV10-1 CASHPYGRQGASNTIYF TGCGCCAGCCACCCCTATGGTCGACAGGGGGCCTCAAACACCATATATTTT
NA TRBD1 TRBJ1-2 TRBV7-9 CASSFRDSRGYTF TGTGCCAGCAGCTTCCGGGACAGTCGGGGCTACACCTTC
NA TRBD2 TRBJ2-7 TRBV18 CASSRLTSGEAFGEQYF TGTGCCAGCTCACGCCTGACTAGCGGAGAGGCCTTTGGTGAGCAGTACTTC
NA NA TRBJ2-7 TRBV27 CASSLSISYEQYF TGTGCCAGCAGTTTATCGATTAGTTACGAGCAGTACTTC
once TRBD1 TRBJ2-7 TRBV2 CASSSQGQSYEQYF TGTGCCAGCAGTTCTCAGGGACAGTCCTACGAGCAGTACTTC
NA NA TRBJ2-1 TRBV7-7 CASSPPRGSGEQFF TGTGCCAGCAGCCCCCCCCGCGGGTCGGGTGAGCAGTTCTTC
NA NA TRBJ1-1 TRBV28 CASSYMANTEAFF TGTGCCAGCAGTTATATGGCCAACACTGAAGCTTTCTTT
NA TRBD1 TRBJ1-2 TRBV6-4 CASSPMTGTAGYTF TGTGCCAGCAGTCCAATGACCGGGACAGCTGGCTACACCTTC
NA NA TRBJ1-3 TRBV4-3 CASRAGDTIYF TGCGCCAGCCGTGCGGGGGACACCATATATTTT
NA NA TRBJ2-5 TRBV7-2 CASSLSRTTLKLQETQYF TGTGCCAGCAGCTTATCTAGGACTACCTTAAAACTCCAAGAGACCCAGTACTTC
NA NA TRBJ2-2 TRBV7-9 CASSPDRNTGELFF TGTGCCAGCAGCCCCGACAGGAACACCGGGGAGCTGTTTTTT
NA TRBD1 TRBJ1-1 TRBV6-1 CASSSGTVNTEAFF TGTGCCAGCAGTTCCGGGACAGTCAACACTGAAGCTTTCTTT
NA NA TRBJ1-5 TRBV6-6 CASSYSEGRAQPQHF TGTGCCAGCAGTTACTCGGAGGGGCGGGCTCAGCCCCAGCATTTT
NA NA TRBJ2-6 TRBV6-4 CASRDSSVSGANVLTF TGTGCCAGCAGGGACAGCTCCGTATCTGGGGCCAACGTCCTGACTTTC
NA TRBD2 TRBJ2-7 TRBV19 CASSISAGASPYEQYF TGTGCCAGTAGTATCTCAGCGGGAGCCAGCCCCTACGAGCAGTACTTC
NA NA TRBJ2-2 TRBV7-3 CASSLTRGGAANTGELFF TGTGCCAGCAGCTTAACGAGGGGCGGGGCCGCGAACACCGGGGAGCTGTTTTTT
once NA TRBJ2-6 TRBV5-5 CASSFQDRAGANVLTF TGTGCCAGCAGCTTCCAGGACAGAGCTGGGGCCAACGTCCTGACTTTC
once NA TRBJ2-2 TRBV28 CASKMGGASSGELFF TGTGCCAGCAAGATGGGGGGGGCAAGTTCCGGGGAGCTGTTTTTT
NA NA TRBJ1-1 TRBV27 CASSPRVSTEAFF TGTGCCAGCAGTCCCAGGGTTAGCACTGAAGCTTTCTTT
NA NA TRBJ1-3 TRBV5-1 CASSLGPQGSGNTIYF TGCGCCAGCAGCTTGGGGCCGCAGGGGTCTGGAAACACCATATATTTT